The entry below gives a single T cell receptor beta chain sequence along with its context. The CDR3 totals 16 residues. After removal of 0 bases from V and 5 bases from J, the junction contained 8 bases not matched to a gene. Germline CDR1 MGHDK, CDR2 SYGVNS. The protocol was immunoSEQ multiplex PCR, while the TCRdb copy is restricted to in-frame clones and leaves out a portion. This sample has about 98,000 clones, with 70% to 80% found just once. The sample comes from a study of control samples from healthy donors and cancer patients. The chain is built from TRBV25-1 and TRBJ2-5; 8 bases are a match to TRBD2. Sequenced sample: blood. The sequence was collected from a young woman in good health. The CDR3 sequence is CASSEYLAGNGETQYF. The CDR3, as DNA: TGTGCCAGCAGTGAATATTTAGCGGGGAACGGGGAGACCCAGTACTTC.